The T cell receptor (beta chain) under discussion was sequenced for a study of early T cells in non-severe SARS-CoV-2 infection (dated by TCRdb to the early 2020s). Regarding the research as a whole: Because TCR sequencing relied on bulk RNA taken from unsorted whole blood, pairing of alpha and beta chains was not possible. General study outcomes and caveats: VDJdb matching was skewed toward anti-spike CD8 responses and likely underestimated virus-specific expansions by missing private and CD4 specificities.

Set within a cohort of healthcare workers in London, UK, this nested case-control study involved weekly PCR testing of nasopharyngeal swabs along with blood sampling. Healthcare workers were recruited during the week of the UK lockdown, between 23 and 31 March 2020, and followed weekly for up to roughly 15 weeks. The library was obtained by 5' RACE. Instrument used: NextSeq 500. Unique molecular identifiers were attached to individual cDNA molecules in the TCR library protocol so that sequencing error and PCR bias could be corrected. Both TCR alpha and beta chains were sequenced, and tight co-correlation was observed between alpha and beta sequence abundances in each sample. In the source study's methods: Decombinator V4 was used to perform V gene, J gene and CDR3 annotation of TCR sequences. TCRs were defined as expanded if a significant change between any two time points was detected under a Poisson model with p below 0.0001. TCR abundances were normalised to the total number of TCRs sequenced in each sample and reported as counts per million. TRAV1-2 paired with TRAJ12, TRAJ20 or TRAJ33 defined MAIT TCRs, while TRAV10 paired with TRAJ18 defined iNKT TCRs. VDJdb, accessed 1 November 2021, was searched for CMV, EBV and SARS-CoV-2 annotated TCRs, with TCRs annotated for multiple antigens excluded. TCRdb itself trimmed the public reads at Q25 with fastp, ran MiXCR and retained productive beta chains. Rows with a matching CDR3 protein are joined into one entry that keeps the most common DNA and genes. These V and J calls originate from TCRdb's pipeline instead of the authors' own analysis. The sample table shows approximately 52,000 distinct CDR3 sequences, and 8% to 9% are seen once. Of the sample, approximately 4.6% is held by the ten largest clones.

The CDR3 holds 13 amino acids from the cysteine to the phenylalanine. Left in the record is the CDR3 DNA by itself, 39 bases read in frame from the first base. Between the V and J ends, shortened by 3 bases and 2 bases respectively, the junction contains 9 bases. CDR1 is given as SGDLS and CDR2 as YYNGEE, both from the germline V gene. The sample holds a few counts of this clonotype. Its binding antigen is unknown. The record has no base qualities; no much larger clone is one base away. This clonotype originated in an adult who was a healthcare worker with PCR-confirmed SARS-CoV-2 infection or an uninfected control (not recorded which). Sequencing was performed on whole blood. The rearrangement joined TRBV9 to TRBJ2-7, with TRBD1 perhaps the D gene, on 6 matching bases. The CDR3 reads CASSETGAYEQYF. The nucleotide sequence is given as TGTGCCAGCAGCGAGACAGGCGCCTACGAGCAGTACTTC.